This passage covers 17 T cell receptor beta chains from one sample sequenced in a study of shared clonotypes between healthy human individuals (dated by TCRdb to the early 2020s). Receptors were amplified or captured by the immunoSEQ multiplex PCR assay. This immuneACCESS table, as held by TCRdb, lists in-frame sequences with V and J called but not all clones. Of the missing ones, under half trace to an unresolved V gene in checked studies; the others have no known cause. This sample holds around 2.1 million clones; around 93% were observed only once. 1.7% of the sample is held by the ten biggest clonotypes. CD8 naive samples consisted of CD45RO-negative cells that were positively selected for CCR7, yielding a CD45RA+CCR7+ population without TemRA cells. The sample was naive CD8+ T cells from PBMCs. Reading the label with the study, this specimen's cell subset or site is: CD45RA+CCR7+. These receptors originate from a man younger than 35 in good health. Some clones in this sample may be carry-over from other donors' samples.

The chain uses TRBV10-1 and TRBJ2-3; D unclear. Trimming took off 3 bases at V and 4 bases at J, with 5 bases between the two ends. Germline V lookup: CDR1 WNHNN, CDR2 SYGVQD (reference sequence). The CDR3 contains 12 residues. The CDR3 DNA reads as TGCGCCAGCAGTGAAAGACCAGATACGCAGTATTTT. Its protein is CASSERPDTQYF.

V gene TRBV14 combines with J gene TRBJ2-3; D gene unclear. Germline loops: CDR1 SGHDN, CDR2 FVKESK. V lost 4 bases and J lost 6, with 17 bases in between. This CDR3 region has 15 residues. This CDR3 is CASSPGRLWLDTQYF. The CDR3 DNA sequence: TGTGCCAGCAGCCCGGGCAGACTCTGGTTGGATACGCAGTATTTT.

The V call is TRBV4-1, the J call TRBJ2-7; the D gene could be TRBD1 or TRBD2 (5 bases each). The germline gives CDR1 MGHRA, CDR2 YSYEKL. The CDR3 loop spans 16 amino acids. The ends were cut back, 0 bases at V and 1 base at J, with 13 bases in the middle. CDR3: CASSQETVGESYEQYF. The CDR3, as DNA: TGCGCCAGCAGCCAAGAGACAGTGGGGGAATCCTACGAGCAGTACTTC.

This chain connects TRBV5-6 to TRBJ2-7; 7 bases line up with TRBD1. Trimming cost V 0 bases and J 5 bases; bases outside gene matches: 5. CDR3 length equals 14 residues. CDR1 is SGHDT, CDR2 YYEEEE, per germline. CDR3 residues: CASSLDRGSDEQYF. The CDR3 bases are TGTGCCAGCAGCTTGGACAGGGGTTCTGACGAGCAGTACTTC.

For the CDR3, the DNA is TGCGCCAGCTCTCCCCAGCGAAGGGGGGATGAGCAGTTCTTC. Its translation is CASSPQRRGDEQFF. The chain carries TRBV10-1 and TRBJ2-1; either TRBD1 or TRBD2 may fit D (6 bases each). Looked up from germline, CDR1 is WNHNN and CDR2 is SYGVQD (reference sequence). The V end was cut by 8 bases, the J end by 8 bases, with 19 bases between. The CDR3 spans 14 residues.

The chain employs TRBV19 and TRBJ2-5, with 11 bases that match TRBD2. The junction had 10 bases not matched to a gene; V was cut back by 6 bases and J by 1 base. The CDR3 sequence is 17 residues long. Germline V CDR1 and CDR2: LNHDA, SQIVND (reference sequence). CDR3 in amino acids: CASSQRLAGPLQETQYF. CDR3 coding DNA: TGTGCCAGTAGCCAAAGACTAGCGGGACCCCTCCAAGAGACCCAGTACTTC.

CDR3 loop: CASSLVGATDTQYF. The CDR3 DNA sequence: TGTGCCAGCAGCTTGGTAGGGGCCACAGATACGCAGTATTTT. V is TRBV5-4 and J is TRBJ2-3, with D perhaps TRBD1 (5 bases). Deletions cut 0 bases from V and 2 bases from J, with 7 bases between. This CDR3 has 14 amino acids. CDR1 and CDR2 from the germline V gene are SGHNT and YYREEE (reference sequence).

Worth noting for this clone: One end of the junction is discordant with germline, which a read error may explain. The V call is TRBV27, the J call TRBJ2-7, with 11 bases identical to TRBD1. From germline, CDR1 is MNHEY and CDR2 SMNVEV (reference sequence). This CDR3 has 15 amino acids. CDR3 nucleotide sequence: TGTGCCAGCACGGGGACAGGGGGATTCCCTTACGAGCGGTACTTC. Encoded protein: CASTGTGGFPYERYF.

V is TRBV7-9 and J is TRBJ2-1; D is uncertain. The CDR3 extends over 15 amino acids. Germline V gives CDR1 SEHNR, CDR2 FQNEAQ (reference sequence). Trimming cost V 5 bases and J 5 bases, with 16 bases left between them. This chain's CDR3 is CASSPRGVPHNEQFF. The CDR3 nucleotides are TGTGCCAGCAGCCCGAGAGGTGTCCCACACAATGAGCAGTTCTTC.

The chain uses TRBV28 and TRBJ1-2; 7 bases fit TRBD1. This CDR3 contains 12 residues. With V trimmed by 6 bases and J by 8 bases, 6 bases remained unmatched. CDR1 and CDR2 from the germline V gene are MDHEN and SYDVKM. CDR3 protein: CASRKTGWGYTF. The CDR3 DNA is TGTGCCAGCAGAAAGACAGGGTGGGGCTACACCTTC.

This clone appeared once. The chain combines TRBV27 with TRBJ2-7, with 9 positions matching TRBD2. Germline values: CDR1 MNHEY, CDR2 SMNVEV (reference sequence). CDR3 length: 14 residues. The V and J ends lost 4 bases and 2 bases, in that order; junction bases with no gene match: 3. The CDR3 region has the DNA TGTGCCAGCAGTTACGCGGGAGGGCCCTACGAGCAGTACTTC. Amino acids: CASSYAGGPYEQYF.

The chain joins TRBV13 to TRBJ2-3; the match to TRBD1 covers 10 bases. The J segment lost 2 bases and the V segment lost 5 bases, leaving 7 bases of the junction unmatched. This CDR3 is 16 amino acids long. Per germline, CDR1 PRHDT and CDR2 FYEKMQ (reference sequence). CDR3 residues: CASSLRDRGFTDTQYF. Written as DNA, the CDR3 is TGTGCCAGCAGCCTCAGGGACAGGGGCTTCACAGATACGCAGTATTTT.

The gene calls are TRBV2 and TRBJ2-3; D is unclear. The CDR3 sequence is 15 residues long. The germline V gene has CDR1 SNHLY and CDR2 FYNNEI. V gave up 2 bases and J gave up 5 bases, with 14 bases separating them. This chain's CDR3 is CASSESPASLDTQYF. CDR3 nucleotides: TGTGCCAGCAGTGAAAGTCCAGCGTCATTAGATACGCAGTATTTT.

J is TRBJ2-5 and V is TRBV5-1; 14 nucleotides match TRBD2. J lost 2 bases, V lost 4 bases, and 7 bases had no gene match. The CDR3 contains 17 residues. Germline CDR1 and CDR2: SGHRS and YFSETQ. The CDR3 reads CASSPGLAGGYQETQYF. DNA for the CDR3: TGCGCCAGCAGCCCCGGACTAGCGGGAGGCTATCAAGAGACCCAGTACTTC.

About this clone itself: The germline gene is not matched at one end of the junction; a read error may be the cause. Written as DNA, the CDR3 is TGTGCCAGCACTTTAGCGTGGGATGTCCATCAGCCCCAGCATTTT. Translated, it gives CASTLAWDVHQPQHF. This chain connects TRBV27 to TRBJ1-5; D is undetermined. This CDR3 has 15 residues. In germline, CDR1 is MNHEY, CDR2 SMNVEV (reference sequence).

This chain joins TRBV5-3 and TRBJ2-3; 13 nucleotides agree with TRBD2. TRBV5-3 is annotated as an ORF whose role is uncertain. J gave up 3 bases and V 4 bases, and 2 bases lay outside the gene matches. CDR3 length: 15 residues. In DNA form, the CDR3 reads TGTGCCAGAAGCCGGACTAGCGGGAGTACAGATACGCAGTATTTT. Translation gives CARSRTSGSTDTQYF.

The chain carries TRBV18 and TRBJ2-1, with TRBD2 matching 7 bases. V lost 6 bases and J lost 3; bases outside the gene matches: 8. The CDR3 spans 15 residues. Germline assignment: CDR1 KGHSH and CDR2 LQKENI. The CDR3 DNA reads TGTGCCAGCTCCCCTCCCGAGCGGGGCTACAATGAGCAGTTCTTC. Amino acid sequence: CASSPPERGYNEQFF.